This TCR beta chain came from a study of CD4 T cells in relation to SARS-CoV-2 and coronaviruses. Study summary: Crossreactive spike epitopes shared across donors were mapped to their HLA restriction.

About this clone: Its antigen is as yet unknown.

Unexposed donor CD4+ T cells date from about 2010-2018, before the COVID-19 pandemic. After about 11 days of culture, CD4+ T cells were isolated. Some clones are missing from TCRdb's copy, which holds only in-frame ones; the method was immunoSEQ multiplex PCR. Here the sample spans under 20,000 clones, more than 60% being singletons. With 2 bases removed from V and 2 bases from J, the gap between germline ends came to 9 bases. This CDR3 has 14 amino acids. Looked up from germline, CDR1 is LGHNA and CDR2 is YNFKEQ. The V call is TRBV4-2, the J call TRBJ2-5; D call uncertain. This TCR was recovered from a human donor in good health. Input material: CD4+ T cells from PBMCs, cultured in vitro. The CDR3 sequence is CASSQYMGQETQYF. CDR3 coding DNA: TGTGCCAGCAGCCAATATATGGGACAAGAGACCCAGTACTTC.